This T cell receptor beta chain was captured by sequencing in a study of T-cell memory formation after mild COVID-19. In germline, CDR1 is MNHEY, CDR2 SVGAGI. V shed 2 bases and J shed 4 bases, with 9 bases lying between them. CDR3 length: 15 amino acids. In regard to this clonotype: Its antigen is not known.

General study points: Clones that contracted from day 15 to 85 were balanced CD4/CD8, while later expanders leaned CD4+. Some SARS-CoV-2-responding clones were already detected in memory before infection. Mainly CM and EM harbored the contracting CD4+ clones; mainly EMRA harbored the CD8+ ones. The SARS-CoV-2 specificity of second-wave clones reaching peak at day 37 remained unverified.

TCRdb passed the 5' RACE reads through MiXCR, listing each CDR3 protein once. Here the sample spans around 200,000 distinct CDR3 sequences, about a fifth being singletons. This chain joins TRBV6-5 and TRBJ2-6; D may match TRBD1 or TRBD2 (5 bases each). The clonotype originates from an adult woman who had mild COVID-19 (a few samples of this study predate the infection). Cell type and time point are not known. The sequencing input was PBMCs or a T cell subset sorted from them (not recorded which). The DNA of the CDR3 is TGTGCCAGCAGTTACGAGGGGTTCGGGGCCAACGTCCTGACTTTC. It is translated as CASSYEGFGANVLTF.